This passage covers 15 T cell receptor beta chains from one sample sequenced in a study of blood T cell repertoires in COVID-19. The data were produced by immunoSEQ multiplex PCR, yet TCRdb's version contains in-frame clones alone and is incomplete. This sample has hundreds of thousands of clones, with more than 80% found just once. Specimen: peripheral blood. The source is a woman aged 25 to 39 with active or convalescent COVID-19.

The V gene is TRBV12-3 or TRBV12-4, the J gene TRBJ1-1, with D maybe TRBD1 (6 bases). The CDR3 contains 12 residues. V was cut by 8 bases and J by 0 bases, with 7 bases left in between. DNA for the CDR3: TGTGCCAGCCAGGGGTTGAACACTGAAGCTTTCTTT. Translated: CASQGLNTEAFF.

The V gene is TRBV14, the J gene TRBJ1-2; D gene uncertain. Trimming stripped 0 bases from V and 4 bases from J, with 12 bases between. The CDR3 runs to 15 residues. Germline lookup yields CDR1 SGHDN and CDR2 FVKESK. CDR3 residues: CASSQDMAGLYGYTF. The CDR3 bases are TGTGCCAGCAGCCAAGATATGGCAGGCCTCTATGGCTACACCTTC.

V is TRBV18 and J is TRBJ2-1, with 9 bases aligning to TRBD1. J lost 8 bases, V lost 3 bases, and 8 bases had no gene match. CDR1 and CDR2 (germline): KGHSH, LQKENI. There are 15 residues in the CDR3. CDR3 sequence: CASSPRRQGVHEQFF. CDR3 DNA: TGTGCCAGCTCACCTCGAAGACAGGGGGTCCATGAGCAGTTCTTC.

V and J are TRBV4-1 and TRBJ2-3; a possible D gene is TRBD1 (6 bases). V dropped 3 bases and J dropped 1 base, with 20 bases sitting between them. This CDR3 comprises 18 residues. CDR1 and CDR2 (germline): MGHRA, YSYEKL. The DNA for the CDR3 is TGCGCCAGCAGCCAGGGTGCGTCCAGGGGTTTTGGCACAGATACGCAGTATTTT. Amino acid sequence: CASSQGASRGFGTDTQYF.

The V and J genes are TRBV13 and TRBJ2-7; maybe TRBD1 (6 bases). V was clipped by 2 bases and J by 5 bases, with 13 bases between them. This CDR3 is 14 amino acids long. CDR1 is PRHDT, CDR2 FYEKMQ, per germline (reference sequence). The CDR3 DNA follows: TGTGCCAGCAGCTTACGCCAGGGGATCGACGAGCAGTACTTC. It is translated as CASSLRQGIDEQYF.

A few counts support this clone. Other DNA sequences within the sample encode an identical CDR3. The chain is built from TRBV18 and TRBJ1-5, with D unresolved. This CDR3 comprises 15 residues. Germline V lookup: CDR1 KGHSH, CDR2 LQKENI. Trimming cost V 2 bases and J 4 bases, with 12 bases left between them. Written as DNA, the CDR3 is TGTGCCAGCTCACCATTGGGCGGGGAAAATCAGCCCCAGCATTTT. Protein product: CASSPLGGENQPQHF.

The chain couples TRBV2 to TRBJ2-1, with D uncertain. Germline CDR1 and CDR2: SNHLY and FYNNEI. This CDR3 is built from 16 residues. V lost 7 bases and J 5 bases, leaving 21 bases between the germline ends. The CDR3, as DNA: TGTGCCAGCACATCTTCCCTCTTGGTCGCGCACAATGAGCAGTTCTTC. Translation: CASTSSLLVAHNEQFF.

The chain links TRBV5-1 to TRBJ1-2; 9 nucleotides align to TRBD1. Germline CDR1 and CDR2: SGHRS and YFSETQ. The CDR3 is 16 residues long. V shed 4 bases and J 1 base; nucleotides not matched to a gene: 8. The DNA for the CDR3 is TGCGCCAGCAGCGTTAGTCGACAGGGGGGTAACTATGGCTACACCTTC. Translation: CASSVSRQGGNYGYTF.

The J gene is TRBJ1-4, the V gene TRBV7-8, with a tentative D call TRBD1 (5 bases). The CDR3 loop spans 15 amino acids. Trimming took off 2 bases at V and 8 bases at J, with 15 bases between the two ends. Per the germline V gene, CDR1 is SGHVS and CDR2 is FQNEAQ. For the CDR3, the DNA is TGTGCCAGCAGCTTATTTGGCCGCGGGGCCGAAAAACTGTTTTTT. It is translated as CASSLFGRGAEKLFF.

CDR3 sequence: CASGDLGLAGKGHNEQFF. For the CDR3, the DNA is TGTGCCAGCGGTGACCTGGGACTAGCGGGAAAAGGGCACAATGAGCAGTTCTTC. The genes are TRBV28 and TRBJ2-1, with TRBD2 identical over 13 bases. V lost 8 bases, J lost 5 bases, and 15 bases stayed unmatched. Looked up from germline, CDR1 is MDHEN and CDR2 is SYDVKM. The CDR3 length is 18 residues.

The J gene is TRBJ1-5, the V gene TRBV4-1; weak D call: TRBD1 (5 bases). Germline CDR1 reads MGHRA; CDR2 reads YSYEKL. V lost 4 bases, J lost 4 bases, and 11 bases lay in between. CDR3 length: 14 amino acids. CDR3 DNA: TGCGCCAGCAGCCTCATACAGGAAAATCAGCCCCAGCATTTT. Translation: CASSLIQENQPQHF.

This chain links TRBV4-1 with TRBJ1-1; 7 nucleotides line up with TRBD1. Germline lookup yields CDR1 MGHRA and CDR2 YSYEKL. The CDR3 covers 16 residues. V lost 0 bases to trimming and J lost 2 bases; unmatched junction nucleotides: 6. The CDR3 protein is CASSQDPGTANTEAFF. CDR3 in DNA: TGCGCCAGCAGCCAAGACCCCGGGACAGCAAACACTGAAGCTTTCTTT.

The CDR3 loop is CASSQTTGGSYEQYF. CDR3 DNA sequence: TGCGCCAGCAGTCAGACGACAGGGGGCTCTTACGAGCAGTACTTC. The rearrangement links TRBV23-1 to TRBJ2-7; 10 nucleotides align to TRBD1. TRBV23-1 is labeled an ORF, and its function is uncertain. CDR3 length: 15 residues. J gave up 4 bases and V 3 bases, and 6 bases lay outside the gene matches.

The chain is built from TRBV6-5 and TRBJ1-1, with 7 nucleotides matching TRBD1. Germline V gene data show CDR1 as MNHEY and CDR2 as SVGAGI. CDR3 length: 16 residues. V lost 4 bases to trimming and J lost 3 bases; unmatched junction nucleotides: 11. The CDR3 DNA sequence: TGTGCCAGCAGTTTCATGATGGGACAGTTCCACACTGAAGCTTTCTTT. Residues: CASSFMMGQFHTEAFF.

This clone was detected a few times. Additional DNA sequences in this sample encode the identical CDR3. In DNA form, the CDR3 reads TGTGCCAGCTCACCGGACAGAGGCTCCTACGAGCAGTACTTC. This gives the protein CASSPDRGSYEQYF. This chain uses TRBV18 with TRBJ2-7; maybe TRBD1 (6 bases). The germline V gene encodes CDR1 KGHSH and CDR2 LQKENI. The CDR3 extends over 14 amino acids. Trimming took off 3 bases at V and 0 bases at J, with 9 bases between the two ends.